This T cell receptor (beta chain) appears in the sequencing data of a study of PD-1 blockade in classical Hodgkin lymphoma. Study conclusions and caveats: The study found complete responders had baseline diversity similar to newly diagnosed patients.

With no exception, relapse followed autologous stem cell transplantation in all patients, and brentuximab vedotin exposure varied. Profiling relied on immunoSEQ multiplex PCR, and the TCRdb table lists in-frame clones only, not all of them. The data contain around 31,000 clones, about two thirds of them singletons. The CDR3 covers 15 residues. The ends were cut back, 5 bases at V and 0 bases at J, with 10 bases in the middle. Germline CDR1 is SNHLY and CDR2 is FYNNEI. Notes on this clone: What it binds is unknown.

This TCR derives from a human donor with classical Hodgkin lymphoma. This chain connects TRBV2 to TRBJ1-4, with a weak D call TRBD1 (5 bases). The sample was peripheral blood mononuclear cells (PBMCs), taken before the second cycle of nivolumab. The CDR3 loop is CASSRDSSTNEKLFF. The CDR3, as DNA: TGTGCCAGCAGTCGGGACTCCTCAACTAATGAAAAACTGTTTTTT.